The 24 T cell receptor beta chains below were found in one sample sequenced in a study of blood T cell repertoires in COVID-19 (dated by TCRdb to between 2020 and 2021). Library method: the immunoSEQ multiplex PCR assay. Held by TCRdb, this immuneACCESS table contains in-frame sequences only and omits some clones. Under half of the omission traces to an unresolved V gene where checked; the cause of the rest is unknown. The sample table contains approximately 150,000 clones; only one count was recorded for roughly 80% of them. The ten most abundant clones make up about 5.7% of the sample. Sample: PBMCs or T cells enriched from blood (not recorded which). The receptors were sampled from a woman aged 40-49 years with acute COVID-19.

This clone was seen only once. The chain has TRBV5-4 and TRBJ2-4, with TRBD1 matching 7 bases. The CDR3 contains 14 residues. Germline CDR1 is SGHNT and CDR2 is YYREEE (reference sequence). J was trimmed by 2 bases and V by 5 bases; bases with no gene match: 4. In DNA form, the CDR3 reads TGTGCCAGCAGTCCGGGACAGACCAAAAACATTCAGTACTTC. Encoded protein: CASSPGQTKNIQYF.

This chain links TRBV19 with TRBJ1-5; D may be TRBD1 (6 bases). Germline V gene sequence: CDR1 LNHDA, CDR2 SQIVND (reference sequence). Trimming pared 3 bases from V and 2 bases from J, leaving 14 bases between. The CDR3 length is 16 residues. CDR3 amino acids: CASSIVGAGGNQPQHF. The DNA for the CDR3 is TGTGCCAGTAGTATTGTGGGGGCTGGGGGCAATCAGCCCCAGCATTTT.

The chain links TRBV18 to TRBJ1-6, with 8 nucleotides matching TRBD1. The CDR3 consists of 15 residues. Germline-derived CDR1 and CDR2 are KGHSH and LQKENI. The ends lost 4 bases at V and 8 bases at J; junction bases unmatched: 7. CDR3 sequence: CASSQRQGSDSPLHF. The CDR3 nucleotides are TGTGCCAGCTCACAACGACAGGGGTCGGATTCACCCCTCCACTTT.

This chain joins TRBV21-1 and TRBJ1-1; TRBD1, as called in the table, went unchecked against the DNA. TRBV21-1 is termed a pseudogene. The CDR3 extends over 14 amino acids. DNA for the CDR3: TGTGCCAGCAGCCAAACAGGGGTGAGGACTGAAGCTTTCTTT. It is translated as CASSQTGVRTEAFF.

The CDR3 is CASSLHTGKGGELFF. The CDR3 DNA reads TGTGCCAGCAGCCTACATACAGGGAAGGGCGGGGAGCTGTTTTTT. This chain connects TRBV2 to TRBJ2-2, with D possibly matching TRBD1 (6 bases). The germline CDR1 and CDR2 sequences are SNHLY and FYNNEI. Trimming shortened V by 6 bases and J by 7 bases, and 18 bases separated the two germline ends. This CDR3 is built from 15 residues. Filled out from reference TRBV2 and TRBJ2-2, the complete variable domain reads EPEVTQTPSHQVTQMGQEVILRCVPISNHLYFYWYRQILGQKVEFLVSFYNNEISEKSEIFDDQFSVERPDGSNFTLKIRSTKLEDSAMYFCASSLHTGKGGELFFGEGSRLTVL.

V usage is TRBV5-1 and J usage is TRBJ2-6; perhaps TRBD2 as D (6 bases). The CDR3 consists of 14 residues. V gave up 6 bases and J gave up 2 bases, with 9 bases separating them. CDR1 SGHRS and CDR2 YFSETQ come from the germline V gene. The CDR3 protein is CASKAGTGANVLTF. CDR3 in DNA: TGCGCCAGCAAGGCGGGGACTGGGGCCAACGTCCTGACTTTC.

This chain uses TRBV19 with TRBJ2-5, with 7 nucleotides matching TRBD1. J was trimmed by 5 bases and V by 4 bases; bases with no gene match: 1. Germline V gene data show CDR1 as LNHDA and CDR2 as SQIVND (reference sequence). The CDR3 runs to 12 residues. For the CDR3, the DNA is TGTGCCAGTAGTACGGACAGGGAGACCCAGTACTTC. Amino acid sequence: CASSTDRETQYF. The full variable domain, with the rest looked up from reference TRBV19 and TRBJ2-5, is DGGITQSPKYLFRKEGQNVTLSCEQNLNHDAMYWYRQDPGQGLRLIYYSQIVNDFQKGDIAEGYSVSREKKESFPLTVTSAQKNPTAFYLCASSTDRETQYFGPGTRLLVL.

The chain has TRBV20-1 and TRBJ1-2; D is unresolved. Germline CDR1 and CDR2: DFQATT and SNEGSKA (reference sequence). CDR3 size: 11 residues. The ends were cut back, 5 bases at V and 2 bases at J, with 6 bases in the middle. The CDR3 nucleotides are TGCAGTGCTTCTTCGAACTATGGCTACACCTTC. Translated: CSASSNYGYTF.

This clone was counted a single time. This chain joins TRBV27 and TRBJ2-4; 7 bases align to TRBD1. Germline loops: CDR1 MNHEY, CDR2 SMNVEV (reference sequence). CDR3 length equals 19 residues. J lost 0 bases, V lost 0 bases, and 11 bases had no gene match. In DNA form, the CDR3 reads TGTGCCAGCAGTTTATCGGTACAGGGGAACTCCCTAGCCAAAAACATTCAGTACTTC. Translated: CASSLSVQGNSLAKNIQYF.

Only a few counts were recorded for this clone. This may be a read error, as it is one base from a much larger clone. Other DNA sequences in this sample translate to the same CDR3. The CDR3: CSARQGYEQYF. The CDR3 DNA reads TGCAGTGCTAGACAGGGTTACGAGCAGTACTTC. The chain employs TRBV20-1 and TRBJ2-7, with D tentatively TRBD1 (5 bases). Germline values: CDR1 DFQATT, CDR2 SNEGSKA (reference sequence). V was trimmed by 2 bases and J by 4 bases, leaving 6 bases between them. CDR3 length: 11 residues.

The chain joins TRBV2 to TRBJ1-1, with D possibly being TRBD1 (5 bases). The V end lost 0 bases, the J end lost 2 bases, and 10 bases lay between the germline ends. CDR3 length: 15 residues. Germline assignment: CDR1 SNHLY and CDR2 FYNNEI. CDR3 DNA: TGTGCCAGCAGTGAAGCGGTGGACACAAACACTGAAGCTTTCTTT. This encodes CASSEAVDTNTEAFF. The full variable domain, with the rest looked up from reference TRBV2 and TRBJ1-1, is EPEVTQTPSHQVTQMGQEVILRCVPISNHLYFYWYRQILGQKVEFLVSFYNNEISEKSEIFDDQFSVERPDGSNFTLKIRSTKLEDSAMYFCASSEAVDTNTEAFFGQGTRLTVV.

The chain joins TRBV7-9 to TRBJ1-3; 7 nucleotides match TRBD1. The V and J ends lost 4 bases and 0 bases, in that order; junction bases with no gene match: 9. CDR1 and CDR2 from the germline V gene are SEHNR and FQNEAQ (reference sequence). The CDR3 is 17 residues long. CDR3 sequence reads: CASSSQGGKPSGNTIYF. The CDR3 DNA follows: TGTGCCAGCAGCTCCCAGGGGGGCAAACCCTCTGGAAACACCATATATTTT.

The rearrangement uses TRBV5-4 and TRBJ1-6, with a tentative D call TRBD1 (5 bases). Germline CDR1 SGHNT, CDR2 YYREEE (reference sequence). V dropped 5 bases and J dropped 2 bases, with 14 bases sitting between them. The CDR3 is 16 residues long. CDR3 amino acids: CASSTTRDAYNSPLHF. The CDR3 DNA reads as TGTGCCAGCAGTACAACCAGGGATGCCTATAATTCACCCCTCCACTTT.

The chain is built from TRBV11-2 and TRBJ1-2; D remains unclear. Germline V gene sequence: CDR1 SGHAT, CDR2 FQNNGV. The CDR3 totals 13 residues. V lost 1 base, J lost 10 bases, and 13 bases lay in between. Here the CDR3 DNA reads TGTGCCAGCAGCTTAGTAGAGAGCTCCCACTACACCTTC. Translating it yields CASSLVESSHYTF.

The V call is TRBV13, the J call TRBJ1-4, with 8 bases matching TRBD1. The CDR3 is made up of 16 amino acids. The ends lost 5 bases at V and 8 bases at J; junction bases unmatched: 13. CDR1 is PRHDT and CDR2 is FYEKMQ in the germline V gene (reference sequence). The DNA of the CDR3 is TGTGCCAGCAGCCACGGACAGGGATCTCGCGCCGAAAAACTGTTTTTT. Protein: CASSHGQGSRAEKLFF.

Concerning this clone itself: The same CDR3 can be traced to other DNA sequences in this sample. This rearrangement joins TRBV11-2 to TRBJ2-1; 11 bases line up with TRBD2. Germline trimming cut 3 bases from V and 2 bases from J; bases unmatched to any gene: 0. The germline V gene has CDR1 SGHAT and CDR2 FQNNGV. The CDR3 is 15 residues long. The chain's CDR3 is CASSLTSGTYNEQFF. CDR3 coding DNA: TGTGCCAGCAGCTTGACTAGCGGGACCTACAATGAGCAGTTCTTC.

This chain links TRBV2 with TRBJ1-1; maybe TRBD1 (5 bases). Trimming removed 8 bases at V and 6 bases at J, with 13 bases between. Germline values: CDR1 SNHLY, CDR2 FYNNEI. The CDR3 has 12 residues. CDR3 sequence: CASGGGGAEAFF. CDR3 DNA sequence: TGTGCCAGCGGGGGAGGTGGCGCTGAAGCTTTCTTT.

In regard to this clone: A junction end diverges from the germline sequence, so it may reflect a read error. This chain uses TRBV2 with TRBJ2-1; a weak D match, TRBD1 (5 bases). CDR3 length: 15 residues. Germline V gene lookup returns CDR1 SNHLY and CDR2 FYNNEI. CDR3 loop: CASREGATNYNEQFF. Written as DNA, the CDR3 is TGTGCCAGCAGAGAAGGGGCGACCAACTACAATGAGCAGTTCTTC.

This chain joins TRBV5-6 and TRBJ2-1; the match to TRBD2 covers 7 bases. Germline V gene data show CDR1 as SGHDT and CDR2 as YYEEEE. V lost 0 bases and J lost 5; bases outside the gene matches: 5. CDR3 size: 15 residues. The CDR3 bases are TGTGCCAGCAGCTTGGGGCTAGCGGCTAACAATGAGCAGTTCTTC. This encodes CASSLGLAANNEQFF.

This chain links TRBV5-5 with TRBJ2-6; 10 bases align to TRBD2. The CDR3 has 17 residues. Losses at the gene ends were 4 bases for V and 0 bases for J; bases not matched to a gene: 4. Looked up from germline, CDR1 is SGHKS and CDR2 is YYEKEE (reference sequence). Here the CDR3 DNA reads TGTGCCAGCAGCACGACTAGCGGGCTCTCTGGGGCCAACGTCCTGACTTTC. It translates to CASSTTSGLSGANVLTF.

The genes are TRBV5-1 and TRBJ2-1; TRBD2 agrees at 9 bases. The CDR3 is 15 amino acids. Germline V gene data show CDR1 as SGHRS and CDR2 as YFSETQ. The trim removed 0 bases at V and 6 bases at J, leaving 4 bases unmatched. The CDR3 region is CASSLVAGVGNEQFF. CDR3 nucleotides: TGCGCCAGCAGCTTGGTAGCGGGAGTGGGCAATGAGCAGTTCTTC.

The V gene is TRBV5-1, the J gene TRBJ2-1, with 8 bases identical to TRBD2. The CDR3 spans 18 residues. Per germline, CDR1 SGHRS and CDR2 YFSETQ. Losses at the gene ends were 0 bases for V and 0 bases for J; bases not matched to a gene: 8. The CDR3 nucleotides read TGCGCCAGCAGCTTGGACTTGAGCGGGAGCTTCTCCTACAATGAGCAGTTCTTC. The encoded protein is CASSLDLSGSFSYNEQFF.

The J gene is TRBJ1-6, the V gene TRBV27; 7 nucleotides align to TRBD1. CDR1 is MNHEY and CDR2 is SMNVEV in the germline V gene (reference sequence). Unmatched junction bases numbered 4, after V lost 6 bases and J lost 2 bases. The length of the CDR3 is 15 residues. The DNA of the CDR3 is TGTGCCAGCAGCCCGGGACAGACCTATAATTCACCCCTCCACTTT. It translates to CASSPGQTYNSPLHF.

The chain carries TRBV7-9 and TRBJ2-1; TRBD2 might be the D (5 bases). The germline V and J ends were trimmed by 3 bases and 4 bases, with 19 bases remaining between them. The CDR3 covers 17 residues. The germline V gene encodes CDR1 SEHNR and CDR2 FQNEAQ (reference sequence). This chain's CDR3 is CASSLVGDGRVYNEQFF. The CDR3 DNA is TGTGCCAGCAGCTTGGTCGGGGATGGGCGGGTATACAATGAGCAGTTCTTC. Full variable domain (missing parts from reference TRBV7-9 and TRBJ2-1): DTGVSQNPRHKITKRGQNVTFRCDPISEHNRLYWYRQTLGQGPEFLTYFQNEAQLEKSRLLSDRFSAERPKGSFSTLEIQRTEQGDSAMYLCASSLVGDGRVYNEQFFGPGTRLTVL.